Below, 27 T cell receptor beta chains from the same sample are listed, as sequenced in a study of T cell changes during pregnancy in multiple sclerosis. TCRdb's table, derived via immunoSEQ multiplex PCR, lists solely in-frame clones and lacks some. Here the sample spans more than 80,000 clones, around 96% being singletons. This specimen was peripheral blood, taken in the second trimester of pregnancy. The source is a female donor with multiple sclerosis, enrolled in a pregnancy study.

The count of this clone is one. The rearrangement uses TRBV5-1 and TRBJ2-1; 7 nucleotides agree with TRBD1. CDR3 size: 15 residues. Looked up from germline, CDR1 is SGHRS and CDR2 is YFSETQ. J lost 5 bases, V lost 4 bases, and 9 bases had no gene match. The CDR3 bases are TGCGCCAGCAGCCTGCGACAGGGATCTCACAATGAGCAGTTCTTC. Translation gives CASSLRQGSHNEQFF.

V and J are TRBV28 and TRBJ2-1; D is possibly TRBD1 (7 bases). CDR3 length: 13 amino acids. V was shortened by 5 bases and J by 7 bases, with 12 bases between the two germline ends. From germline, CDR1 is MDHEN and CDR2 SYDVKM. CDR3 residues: CASSPTGRNEQFF. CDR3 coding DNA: TGTGCCAGCAGTCCGACAGGGAGGAATGAGCAGTTCTTC.

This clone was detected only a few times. In DNA form, the CDR3 reads TGTGCTAGTGGTTCCGCGGGCGAAGCTTTCTTT. It is translated as CASGSAGEAFF. This sequence joins TRBV12-5 and TRBJ1-1, with D uncertain. Trimming left V 4 bases short and J 8 bases short, with 8 bases between. The CDR3 has 11 residues. Germline CDR1 reads LGHNT; CDR2 reads FRNRAP.

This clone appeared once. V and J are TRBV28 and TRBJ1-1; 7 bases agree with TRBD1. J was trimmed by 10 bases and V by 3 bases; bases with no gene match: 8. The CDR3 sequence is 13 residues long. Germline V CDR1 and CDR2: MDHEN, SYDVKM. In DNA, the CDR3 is TGTGCCAGCAGTTTTAAAGGGCACAGGGGAGCTTTCTTT. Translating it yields CASSFKGHRGAFF.

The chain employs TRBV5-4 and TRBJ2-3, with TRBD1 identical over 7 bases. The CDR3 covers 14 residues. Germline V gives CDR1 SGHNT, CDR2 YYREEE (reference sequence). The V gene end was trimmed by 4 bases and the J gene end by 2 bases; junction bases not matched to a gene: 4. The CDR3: CASSKDRNTDTQYF. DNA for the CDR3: TGTGCCAGCAGCAAGGACAGGAACACAGATACGCAGTATTTT.

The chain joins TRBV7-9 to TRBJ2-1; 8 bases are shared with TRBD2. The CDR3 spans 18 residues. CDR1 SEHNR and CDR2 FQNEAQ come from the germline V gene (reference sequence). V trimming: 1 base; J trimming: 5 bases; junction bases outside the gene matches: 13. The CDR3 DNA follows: TGTGCCAGCAGCTTAGAGAGGGGGGCGGGAGGAAACCACAATGAGCAGTTCTTC. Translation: CASSLERGAGGNHNEQFF.

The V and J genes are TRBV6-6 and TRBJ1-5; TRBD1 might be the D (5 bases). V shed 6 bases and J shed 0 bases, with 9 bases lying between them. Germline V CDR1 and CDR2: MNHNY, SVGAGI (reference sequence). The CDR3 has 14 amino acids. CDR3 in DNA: TGTGCCAGCAGACCGACAGCTAGCAATCAGCCCCAGCATTTT. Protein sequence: CASRPTASNQPQHF.

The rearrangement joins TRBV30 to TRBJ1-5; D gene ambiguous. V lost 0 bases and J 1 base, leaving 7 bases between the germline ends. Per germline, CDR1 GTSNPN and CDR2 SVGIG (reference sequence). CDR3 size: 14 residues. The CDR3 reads CAWSVRQSNQPQHF. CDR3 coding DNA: TGTGCCTGGAGTGTCAGGCAAAGCAATCAGCCCCAGCATTTT. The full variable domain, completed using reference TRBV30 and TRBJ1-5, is SQTIHQWPATLVQPVGSPLSLECTVEGTSNPNLYWYRQAAGRGLQLLFYSVGIGQISSEVPQNLSASRPQDRQFILSSKKLLLSDSGFYLCAWSVRQSNQPQHFGDGTRLSIL.

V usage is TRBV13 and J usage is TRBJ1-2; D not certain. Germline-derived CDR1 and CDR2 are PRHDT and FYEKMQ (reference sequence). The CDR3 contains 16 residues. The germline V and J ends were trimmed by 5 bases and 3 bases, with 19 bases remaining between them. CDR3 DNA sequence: TGTGCCAGCAGCCCCAGACAAATTTCCACATACTATGGCTACACCTTC. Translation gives CASSPRQISTYYGYTF.

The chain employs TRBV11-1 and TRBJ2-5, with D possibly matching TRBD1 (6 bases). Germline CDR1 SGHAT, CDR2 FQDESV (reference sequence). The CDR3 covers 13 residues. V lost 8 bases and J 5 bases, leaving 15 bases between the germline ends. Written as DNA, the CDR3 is TGTGCCAGCGAAGAATCAGGGGCGGAGACCCAGTACTTC. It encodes CASEESGAETQYF.

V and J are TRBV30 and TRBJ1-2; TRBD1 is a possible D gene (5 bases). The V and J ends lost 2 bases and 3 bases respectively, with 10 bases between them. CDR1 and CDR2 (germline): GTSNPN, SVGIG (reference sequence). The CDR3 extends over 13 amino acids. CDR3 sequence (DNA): TGTGCCTGGAGTAGTAGGGGCCACTATGGCTACACCTTC. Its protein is CAWSSRGHYGYTF. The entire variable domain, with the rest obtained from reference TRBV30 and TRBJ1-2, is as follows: SQTIHQWPATLVQPVGSPLSLECTVEGTSNPNLYWYRQAAGRGLQLLFYSVGIGQISSEVPQNLSASRPQDRQFILSSKKLLLSDSGFYLCAWSSRGHYGYTFGSGTRLTVV.

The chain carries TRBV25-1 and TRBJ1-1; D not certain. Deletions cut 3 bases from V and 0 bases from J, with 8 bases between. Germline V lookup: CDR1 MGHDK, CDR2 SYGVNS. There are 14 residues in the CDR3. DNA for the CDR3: TGTGCCAGCAGTGAGGAGCCCATGAACACTGAAGCTTTCTTT. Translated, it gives CASSEEPMNTEAFF.

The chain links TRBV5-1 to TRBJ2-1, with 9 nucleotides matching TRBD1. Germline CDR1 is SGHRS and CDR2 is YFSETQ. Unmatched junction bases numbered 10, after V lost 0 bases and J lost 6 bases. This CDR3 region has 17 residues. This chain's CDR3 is CASSLAPGQGLGNEQFF. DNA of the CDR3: TGCGCCAGCAGCTTGGCCCCGGGACAGGGTCTTGGCAATGAGCAGTTCTTC.

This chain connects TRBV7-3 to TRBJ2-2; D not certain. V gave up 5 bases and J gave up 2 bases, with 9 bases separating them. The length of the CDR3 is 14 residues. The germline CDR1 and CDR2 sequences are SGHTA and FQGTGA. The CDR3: CASSLSFNTGELFF. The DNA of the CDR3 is TGTGCCAGCAGCCTGTCCTTCAACACCGGGGAGCTGTTTTTT.

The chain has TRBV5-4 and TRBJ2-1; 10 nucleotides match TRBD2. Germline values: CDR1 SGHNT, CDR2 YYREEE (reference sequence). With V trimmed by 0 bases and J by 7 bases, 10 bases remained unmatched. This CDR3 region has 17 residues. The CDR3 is CASSLVMLAGVINEQFF. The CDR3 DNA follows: TGTGCCAGCAGCTTGGTGATGCTAGCGGGAGTGATAAATGAGCAGTTCTTC.

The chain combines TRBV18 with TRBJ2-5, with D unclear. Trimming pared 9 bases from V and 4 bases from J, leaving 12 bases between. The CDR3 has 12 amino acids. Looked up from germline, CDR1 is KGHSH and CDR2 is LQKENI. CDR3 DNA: TGTGCCAGTCTAGGTACGAGAGAGACCCAGTACTTC. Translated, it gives CASLGTRETQYF.

DNA of the CDR3: TGTGCCAGCAGCCAAGATCTGAGAGGGTGGGGCGAGCAGTACTTC. It codes for CASSQDLRGWGEQYF. V gene TRBV4-2 combines with J gene TRBJ2-7, with a possible D match to TRBD2 (5 bases). V shed 0 bases and J shed 6 bases, with 15 bases lying between them. The CDR3 covers 15 residues. Germline V CDR1 and CDR2: LGHNA, YNFKEQ.

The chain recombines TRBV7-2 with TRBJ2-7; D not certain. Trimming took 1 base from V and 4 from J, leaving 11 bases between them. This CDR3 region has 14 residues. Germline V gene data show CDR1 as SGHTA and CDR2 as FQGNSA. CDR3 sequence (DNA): TGTGCCAGCAGCTTAGGATTGGCAAATTACGAGCAGTACTTC. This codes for CASSLGLANYEQYF.

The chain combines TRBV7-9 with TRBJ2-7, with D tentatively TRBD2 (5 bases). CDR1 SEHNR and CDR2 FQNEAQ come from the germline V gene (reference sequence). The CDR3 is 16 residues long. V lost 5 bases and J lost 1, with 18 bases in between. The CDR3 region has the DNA TGTGCCAGCAGCCCCTACGGACTCGGGATTTCCTACGAGCAGTACTTC. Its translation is CASSPYGLGISYEQYF.

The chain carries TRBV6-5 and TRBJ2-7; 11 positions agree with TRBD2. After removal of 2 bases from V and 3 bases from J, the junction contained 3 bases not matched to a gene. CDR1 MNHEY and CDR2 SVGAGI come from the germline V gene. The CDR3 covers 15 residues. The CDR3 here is CASSYGTSGGYEQYF. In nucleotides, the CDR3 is TGTGCCAGCAGTTACGGCACTAGCGGGGGCTACGAGCAGTACTTC.

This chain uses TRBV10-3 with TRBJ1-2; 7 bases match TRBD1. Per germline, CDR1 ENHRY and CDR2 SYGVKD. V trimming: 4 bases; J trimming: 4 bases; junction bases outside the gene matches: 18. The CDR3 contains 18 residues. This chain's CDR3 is CAISGGPTPRQGAYGYTF. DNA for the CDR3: TGTGCCATCAGTGGGGGTCCGACCCCCCGACAGGGCGCCTATGGCTACACCTTC.

The CDR3 spells CASSRQHGTGANEQFF. The CDR3 DNA is TGCGCCAGCAGCCGACAACACGGGACAGGGGCCAATGAGCAGTTCTTC. The gene calls are TRBV4-1 and TRBJ2-1, with 10 nucleotides matching TRBD1. This CDR3 comprises 16 residues. Germline V CDR1 and CDR2: MGHRA, YSYEKL. V lost 4 bases to trimming and J lost 6 bases; unmatched junction nucleotides: 9.

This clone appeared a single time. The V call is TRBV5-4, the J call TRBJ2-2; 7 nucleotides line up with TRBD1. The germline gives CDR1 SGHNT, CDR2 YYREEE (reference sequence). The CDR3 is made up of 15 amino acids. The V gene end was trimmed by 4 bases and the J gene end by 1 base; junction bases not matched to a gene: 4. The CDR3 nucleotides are TGTGCCAGCAGCCTACGGACAGGGAACACCGGGGAGCTGTTTTTT. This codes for CASSLRTGNTGELFF.

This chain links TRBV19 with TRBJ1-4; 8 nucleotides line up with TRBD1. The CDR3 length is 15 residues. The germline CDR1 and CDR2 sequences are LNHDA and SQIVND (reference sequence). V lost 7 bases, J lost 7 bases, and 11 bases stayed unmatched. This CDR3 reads CASNFAGGSGEKLFF. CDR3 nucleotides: TGTGCCAGTAATTTCGCAGGGGGCTCTGGTGAAAAACTGTTTTTT.

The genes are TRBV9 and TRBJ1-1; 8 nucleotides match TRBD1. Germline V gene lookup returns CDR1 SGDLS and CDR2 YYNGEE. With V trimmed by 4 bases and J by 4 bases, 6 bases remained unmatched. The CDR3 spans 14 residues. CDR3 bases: TGTGCCAGCAGCCCGACAGGGGAACCCACTGAAGCTTTCTTT. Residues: CASSPTGEPTEAFF.

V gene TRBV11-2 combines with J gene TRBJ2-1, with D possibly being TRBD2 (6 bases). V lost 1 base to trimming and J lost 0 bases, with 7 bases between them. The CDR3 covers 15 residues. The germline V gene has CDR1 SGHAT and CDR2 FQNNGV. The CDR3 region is CASSLVGSSYNEQFF. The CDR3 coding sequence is TGTGCCAGCAGCTTAGTCGGGAGCTCCTACAATGAGCAGTTCTTC.

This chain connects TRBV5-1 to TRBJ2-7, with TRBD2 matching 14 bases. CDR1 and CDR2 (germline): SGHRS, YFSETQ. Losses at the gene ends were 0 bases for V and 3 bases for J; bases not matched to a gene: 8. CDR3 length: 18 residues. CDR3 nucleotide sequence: TGCGCCAGCAGCTTGGCGACTAGCGGGAGGGCCTCCTACTACGAGCAGTACTTC. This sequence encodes CASSLATSGRASYYEQYF.